This TCR beta chain was recovered during a study of PD-1 blockade in classical Hodgkin lymphoma. The V gene's germline CDR1 is MNHEY and CDR2 SMNVEV (reference sequence). This CDR3 is built from 16 residues. Losses at the gene ends were 2 bases for V and 5 bases for J; bases not matched to a gene: 5. General study results and limits: When set against healthy donors, newly diagnosed patients were reported to show lower baseline TCR diversity.

A word on this clone: The antigen is not known.

Assay: immunoSEQ multiplex PCR; the TCRdb copy retains only in-frame clones and omits some. The sample has about 15,000 clones; 75% to 90% are singletons. Exposure to brentuximab vedotin varied, and each patient had relapsed following autologous stem cell transplantation. The clonotype was recovered from a human donor with classical Hodgkin lymphoma. This specimen consisted of peripheral blood mononuclear cells (PBMCs), obtained before the second cycle of nivolumab. The chain is built from TRBV27 and TRBJ2-7, with TRBD2 matching 14 bases. CDR3 in amino acids: CASSLRLAGGPNEQYF. CDR3 DNA sequence: TGTGCCAGCAGTTTAAGACTAGCGGGAGGGCCTAACGAGCAGTACTTC.